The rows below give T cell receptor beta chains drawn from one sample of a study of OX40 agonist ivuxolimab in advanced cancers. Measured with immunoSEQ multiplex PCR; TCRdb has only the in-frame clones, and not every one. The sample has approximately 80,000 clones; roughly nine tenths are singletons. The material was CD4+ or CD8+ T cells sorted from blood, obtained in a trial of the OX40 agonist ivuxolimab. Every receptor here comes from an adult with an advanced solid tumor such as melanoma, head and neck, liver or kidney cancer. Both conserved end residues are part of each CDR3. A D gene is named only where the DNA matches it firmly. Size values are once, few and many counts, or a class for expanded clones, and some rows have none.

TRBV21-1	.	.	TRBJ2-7	CASSVKVRALRDRGPCEQYF	TGTGCCAGCAGCGTAAAAGTAAGAGCCCTTCGGGACAGGGGGCCTTGCGAGCAGTACTTC
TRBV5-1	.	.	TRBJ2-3	CASSLATSVKDTQYF	TGCGCCAGCAGCTTGGCCACCTCGGTAAAGGATACGCAGTATTTT
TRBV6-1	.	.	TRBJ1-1	CASSLLRTEAFF	TGTGCCAGCAGCCTTTTACGCACTGAAGCTTTCTTT
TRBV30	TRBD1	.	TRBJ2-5	CAWSAAGRGHGQETQYF	TGTGCCTGGAGTGCTGCGGGCAGGGGGCATGGACAAGAGACCCAGTACTTC
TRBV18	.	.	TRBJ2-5	CASSPLRGPYSQETQYF	TGTGCCAGCTCACCACTGAGGGGACCTTACTCACAAGAGACCCAGTACTTC
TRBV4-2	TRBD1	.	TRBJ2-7	CASSAFPGQGNEQYF	TGTGCCAGCAGCGCATTTCCGGGACAGGGGAACGAGCAGTACTTC
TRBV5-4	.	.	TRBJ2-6	CASSLAWGSGANVLTF	TGTGCCAGCAGCCTGGCCTGGGGCTCTGGGGCCAACGTCCTGACTTTC
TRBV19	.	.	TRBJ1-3	CASIGGRSGNTIYF	TGTGCCAGTATTGGGGGACGCTCTGGAAACACCATATATTTT
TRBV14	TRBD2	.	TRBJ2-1	CASSQLLAGGFNEQFF	TGTGCCAGCAGCCAGCTCCTAGCGGGGGGGTTCAATGAGCAGTTCTTC
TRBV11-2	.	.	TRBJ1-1	CASSFSGEMFPFF	TGTGCCAGCAGCTTTTCAGGGGAGATGTTCCCTTTCTTT
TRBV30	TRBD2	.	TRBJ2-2	CAWSIGRAGELFF	TGTGCCTGGAGTATCGGGAGGGCGGGGGAGCTGTTTTTT
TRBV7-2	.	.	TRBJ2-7	CASSLAMGSAYEQYF	TGTGCCAGCAGCTTAGCGATGGGTAGCGCCTACGAGCAGTACTTC
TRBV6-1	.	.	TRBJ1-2	CASTRYRDLNYGYTF	TGTGCCAGCACCCGATACAGGGATCTTAACTATGGCTACACCTTC
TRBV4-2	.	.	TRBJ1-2	CASSQGLTAYGYTF	TGTGCCAGCAGCCAGGGTTTGACAGCATATGGCTACACCTTC
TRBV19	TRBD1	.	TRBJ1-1	CASSTTIKTGAGAFF	TGTGCCAGTAGTACGACAATAAAGACAGGGGCGGGAGCTTTCTTT
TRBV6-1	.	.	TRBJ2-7	CASSEFWALPSRYEQYF	TGTGCCAGCAGTGAATTTTGGGCCCTACCGTCCCGATACGAGCAGTACTTC
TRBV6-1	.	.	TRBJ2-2	CASSYGGNTGELFF	TGTGCCAGCAGTTATGGCGGAAACACCGGGGAGCTGTTTTTT
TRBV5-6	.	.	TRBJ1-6	CASSSTGRDSPLHF	TGTGCCAGCAGCAGCACAGGGAGGGATTCACCCCTCCACTTT
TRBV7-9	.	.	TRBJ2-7	CASSLDLVYEQYF	TGTGCCAGCAGCCTGGACCTTGTCTACGAGCAGTACTTC
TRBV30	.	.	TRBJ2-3	CAWSQGGTSTDTQYF	TGTGCCTGGAGCCAGGGTGGTACTAGCACAGATACGCAGTATTTT
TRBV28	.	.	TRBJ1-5	CASSVRGNQPQHF	TGTGCCAGCAGTGTCCGGGGAAATCAGCCCCAGCATTTT
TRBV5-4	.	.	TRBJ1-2	CASSLDGGVFGGYTF	TGTGCCAGCAGCTTGGACGGGGGAGTTTTCGGAGGCTACACCTTC
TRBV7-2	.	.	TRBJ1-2	CASSLNIRDYYGYTF	TGTGCCAGCAGCCTTAATATCCGGGACTACTATGGCTACACCTTC
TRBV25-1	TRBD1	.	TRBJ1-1	CASRGTGATEAFF	TGTGCCAGCAGAGGGACAGGGGCCACTGAAGCTTTCTTT
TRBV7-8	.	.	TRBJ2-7	CASSFGRFAYEQYF	TGTGCCAGCAGCTTTGGCAGGTTCGCCTACGAGCAGTACTTC
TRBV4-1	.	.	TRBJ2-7	CASSHVSTPYEQYF	TGCGCCAGCAGCCACGTTTCGACCCCCTACGAGCAGTACTTC
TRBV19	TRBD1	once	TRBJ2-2	CANSGQFANTGELFF	TGTGCCAATTCGGGACAGTTCGCGAACACCGGGGAGCTGTTTTTT
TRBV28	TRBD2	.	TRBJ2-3	CATGRAGGPTDTQYF	TGTGCCACCGGAAGGGCGGGAGGACCCACAGATACGCAGTATTTT
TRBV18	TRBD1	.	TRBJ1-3	CASSPLNFGQGGNTIYF	TGTGCCAGCTCACCCCTTAACTTTGGACAGGGTGGAAACACCATATATTTT
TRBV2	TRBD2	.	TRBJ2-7	CASRERESSYEQYF	TGTGCCAGCCGGGAGCGGGAGAGCTCCTACGAGCAGTACTTC
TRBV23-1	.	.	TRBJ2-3	CASSQSSRPTGTDTQYF	TGCGCCAGCAGTCAATCTTCACGCCCCACCGGCACAGATACGCAGTATTTT
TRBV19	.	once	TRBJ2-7	CASKGLTSYEQYF	TGTGCCAGTAAGGGACTGACGTCTTACGAGCAGTACTTC
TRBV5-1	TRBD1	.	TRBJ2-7	CASSLGAGGTYEQYF	TGCGCCAGCAGCTTGGGGGCAGGGGGAACCTACGAGCAGTACTTC
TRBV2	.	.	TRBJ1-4	CASSVRGMREKLFF	TGTGCCAGCAGTGTGAGGGGGATGCGGGAAAAACTGTTTTTT
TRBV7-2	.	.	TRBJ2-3	CASSFIGLRGFSNTDTQYF	TGTGCCAGCAGCTTCATCGGACTACGCGGCTTTTCCAACACAGATACGCAGTATTTT
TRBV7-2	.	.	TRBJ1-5	CASSFRRNQPQHF	TGTGCCAGCAGCTTTCGCAGAAATCAGCCCCAGCATTTT
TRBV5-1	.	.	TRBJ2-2	CASSLEPTQNTGELFF	TGCGCCAGCAGCTTGGAGCCAACACAAAACACCGGGGAGCTGTTTTTT
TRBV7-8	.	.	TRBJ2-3	CASSSRLEAITDTQYF	TGTGCCAGCAGCAGCCGACTAGAGGCTATAACAGATACGCAGTATTTT
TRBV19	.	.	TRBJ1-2	CASSSGHGNYGYTF	TGTGCCAGTAGTTCCGGACACGGTAACTATGGCTACACCTTC
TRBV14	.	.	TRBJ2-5	CASSQKETQYF	TGTGCCAGCAGCCAAAAAGAGACCCAGTACTTC
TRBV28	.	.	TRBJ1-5	CASIKYQGLNQPQHF	TGTGCCAGCATTAAGTATCAGGGTTTGAACCAGCCCCAGCATTTT
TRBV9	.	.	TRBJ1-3	CASSPTGTAAFGNTIYF	TGTGCCAGCAGCCCAACCGGGACTGCGGCATTTGGAAACACCATATATTTT
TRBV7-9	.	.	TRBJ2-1	CASSLVVLPGFF	TGTGCCAGCAGCTTGGTCGTCCTACCGGGGTTCTTC
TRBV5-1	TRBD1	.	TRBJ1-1	CASSLYRGDEAFF	TGCGCCAGCAGCTTGTACAGGGGGGATGAAGCTTTCTTT
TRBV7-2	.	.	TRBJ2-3	CASSLGSERTDTQYF	TGTGCCAGCAGCTTGGGTAGCGAGCGCACAGATACGCAGTATTTT
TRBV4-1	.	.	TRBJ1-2	CASSQDLRGRGGYTF	TGCGCCAGCAGCCAAGATCTGAGAGGGCGGGGTGGCTACACCTTC
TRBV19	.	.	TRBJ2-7	CASSRTGSDRYEQYF	TGTGCCAGTAGCCGGACCGGGAGCGACCGTTACGAGCAGTACTTC
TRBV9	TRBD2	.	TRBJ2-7	CASSVAGGRPGAYEQYF	TGTGCCAGCAGCGTGGCGGGGGGTCGTCCTGGGGCCTACGAGCAGTACTTC
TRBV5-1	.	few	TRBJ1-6	CASSEGTGNSPLHF	TGCGCCAGCAGCGAGGGGACGGGCAATTCACCCCTCCACTTT
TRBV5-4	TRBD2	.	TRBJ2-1	CASSPRTSGSYEQFF	TGTGCCAGCAGCCCCAGGACTAGCGGGAGCTATGAGCAGTTCTTC
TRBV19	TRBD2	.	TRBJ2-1	CASSIHEGLAAYNEQFF	TGTGCCAGTAGTATACATGAGGGACTAGCGGCGTACAATGAGCAGTTCTTC
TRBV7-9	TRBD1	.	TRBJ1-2	CASSPGTGYGYTF	TGTGCCAGCAGCCCTGGGACAGGGTATGGCTACACCTTC
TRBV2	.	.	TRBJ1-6	CASSPGLGSPLHF	TGTGCCAGCAGTCCGGGGCTGGGTTCACCCCTCCACTTT